This T cell receptor (beta chain) was obtained from a study of blood T cell repertoires in COVID-19. The wider study: The analysed material was cDNA or gDNA that came from T cells, B-cell-depleted T cells, or PBMCs.

Clones were sequenced by immunoSEQ multiplex PCR, and TCRdb holds only the in-frame ones, with some missing. The table records some 190,000 clones, 75% to 85% of them present only once. This clone was seen more than once but under ten times. V was cut by 0 bases and J by 3 bases, with 9 bases left in between. CDR3 length: 14 amino acids. CDR1 GTSNPN and CDR2 SVGIG come from the germline V gene (reference sequence). This sequence joins TRBV30 and TRBJ1-3; tentatively, D is TRBD1 (6 bases). The specimen sequenced was PBMCs or T cells enriched from blood (not recorded which). The receptor comes from a man aged 25 to 40 with acute COVID-19. The CDR3: CAWSVGRGGNTIYF. In DNA, the CDR3 is TGTGCCTGGAGTGTTGGCAGGGGTGGAAACACCATATATTTT.